This passage covers 24 T cell receptor beta chains from one sample sequenced in a study of HIV-infected children after antiretroviral therapy interruption. Described treatment: PENTA 11 planned treatment interruption arm or continuous ART arm. Unique molecular identifiers were included in an RNA-based 3' RACE TCR library. TCRdb reprocessed the 3' RACE reads with MiXCR, giving one entry per CDR3 protein. The sample comprises about 46,000 distinct CDR3 sequences, roughly 4.5% of which are singletons, and about 0.71% rests with the top ten. The specimen comprised CD45RA+ CD4+ T cells from PBMCs, pooled from several time points, sampled from a donor given antiretroviral therapy, either interrupted or continuous. The subset denotes: naive CD4+ CD45RA+ CD45RO- T cells. These TCRs come from a pool of human donors with HIV.

In its sample, this clonotype was seen many times. V usage is TRBV5-1 and J usage is TRBJ1-4; 9 bases are shared with TRBD1. V shed 4 bases, J shed 8 bases, and the junction held 3 bases outside the gene matches. CDR3 size: 13 residues. The germline V gene has CDR1 SGHRS and CDR2 YFSETQ. The CDR3 region is CASSAGTGEKLFF. The CDR3 DNA is TGCGCCAGCAGCGCGGGGACAGGGGAAAAACTGTTTTTT.

This clonotype was picked up many times. The chain recombines TRBV5-4 with TRBJ2-3; no reliable D call. The CDR3 runs to 12 residues. Germline CDR1 reads SGHNT; CDR2 reads YYREEE (reference sequence). Trimming pared 3 bases from V and 6 bases from J, leaving 8 bases between. The CDR3, as DNA: TGTGCCAGCAGCTCCTTCCTCGATACGCAGTATTTT. This codes for CASSSFLDTQYF.

This clonotype ranks as medium-sized (0.01 to 0.1%). The chain recombines TRBV2 with TRBJ1-5, with D unresolved. The germline gives CDR1 SNHLY, CDR2 FYNNEI. The CDR3 extends over 13 amino acids. The V gene lost 1 base and the J gene lost 5 bases, with 6 bases spanning the gap. The CDR3 protein is CASSEEGHQPQHF. CDR3 sequence (DNA): TGTGCCAGCAGTGAAGAGGGCCATCAGCCCCAGCATTTT.

At least ten counts were recorded for this clonotype. This chain links TRBV11-1 with TRBJ1-1; tentatively, D is TRBD1 (5 bases). V lost 8 bases and J 3 bases, leaving 13 bases between the germline ends. Looked up from germline, CDR1 is SGHAT and CDR2 is FQDESV (reference sequence). The CDR3 runs 13 residues. CDR3 nucleotides: TGTGCCAGCCTTCGGGACCTGGACACTGAAGCTTTCTTT. Encoded protein: CASLRDLDTEAFF.

This clonotype was counted at least ten times. This sequence joins TRBV2 and TRBJ2-5; D is unclear. V was shortened by 8 bases and J by 1 base, with 14 bases between the two germline ends. Germline CDR1 and CDR2: SNHLY and FYNNEI. The CDR3 is 14 amino acids. The CDR3: CASDRSALQETQYF. Written as DNA, the CDR3 is TGTGCCAGCGATCGGTCAGCCCTCCAAGAGACCCAGTACTTC.

This clonotype was seen at least ten times. The chain uses TRBV5-4 and TRBJ2-7, with no clear D. V dropped 4 bases and J dropped 3 bases, with 14 bases sitting between them. Germline V lookup: CDR1 SGHNT, CDR2 YYREEE (reference sequence). The CDR3 has 14 residues. In nucleotides, the CDR3 is TGTGCCAGCAGCCCCTCGAGAGACCTCTACGAGCAGTACTTC. As protein: CASSPSRDLYEQYF.

There are many counts of this clonotype. The rearrangement links TRBV10-3 to TRBJ2-1; 10 bases match TRBD1. The V gene's germline CDR1 is ENHRY and CDR2 SYGVKD. Losses at the gene ends were 8 bases for V and 8 bases for J; bases not matched to a gene: 12. This CDR3 comprises 15 residues. CDR3 coding DNA: TGTGCCATCGGAACAGGGACAGGGGTAACCGATGAGCAGTTCTTC. Protein: CAIGTGTGVTDEQFF.

The rearrangement uses TRBV5-1 and TRBJ2-3, with 11 bases identical to TRBD2. CDR1 and CDR2 (germline): SGHRS, YFSETQ. The CDR3 is 15 residues long. V was clipped by 6 bases and J by 4 bases; unmatched bases: 7. This CDR3 reads CASIPTSGVPDTQYF. For the CDR3, the DNA is TGCGCCAGCATCCCGACTAGCGGGGTCCCAGATACGCAGTATTTT.

In its sample, this clonotype was seen many times. The V call is TRBV23-1, the J call TRBJ1-5; D gene unclear. TRBV23-1 is an ORF; its function is uncertain. The CDR3 contains 12 residues. Trimming took off 0 bases at V and 7 bases at J, with 4 bases between the two ends. CDR3 DNA sequence: TGCGCCAGCAGTCAATCCCACCAGCCCCAGCATTTT. Translation: CASSQSHQPQHF.

This clonotype is deemed medium-sized. This chain links TRBV2 with TRBJ1-1; tentative D call: TRBD1 (6 bases). Germline CDR1 SNHLY, CDR2 FYNNEI. CDR3 size: 13 residues. Trimming took off 8 bases at V and 2 bases at J, with 12 bases between the two ends. The CDR3 here is CASQADRNTEAFF. CDR3 DNA sequence: TGTGCCAGCCAGGCGGACAGAAACACTGAAGCTTTCTTT.

This clonotype came up many times. This chain uses TRBV10-1 with TRBJ1-1; weak D call: TRBD1 (5 bases). V gave up 3 bases and J gave up 5 bases, with 16 bases separating them. The CDR3 has 15 amino acids. From germline, CDR1 is WNHNN and CDR2 SYGVQD (reference sequence). CDR3: CASSETLAGETEAFF. DNA of the CDR3: TGCGCCAGCAGTGAAACCCTGGCGGGGGAGACTGAAGCTTTCTTT.

There are a few counts of this clonotype. V usage is TRBV29-1 and J usage is TRBJ1-1, with 8 bases lining up with TRBD1. The CDR3 has 13 amino acids. Germline V CDR1 and CDR2: SQVTM, ANQGSEA. Germline trimming cut 7 bases from V and 4 bases from J; bases unmatched to any gene: 8. CDR3 coding DNA: TGCAGCGCCTCTCAGGGGGCAGGCACTGAAGCTTTCTTT. Protein sequence: CSASQGAGTEAFF.

This clonotype was found many times. J is TRBJ2-4 and V is TRBV5-4; possibly TRBD1 for D (5 bases). This CDR3 spans 14 amino acids. Germline-derived CDR1 and CDR2 are SGHNT and YYREEE (reference sequence). V lost 5 bases, J lost 3 bases, and 12 bases lay in between. The CDR3 region has the DNA TGTGCCAGCAGTGCTGGGGCAGGCAAAAACATTCAGTACTTC. This translates into CASSAGAGKNIQYF. The full variable domain, completed using reference TRBV5-4 and TRBJ2-4, is ETGVTQSPTHLIKTRGQQVTLRCSSQSGHNTVSWYQQALGQGPQFIFQYYREEENGRGNFPPRFSGLQFPNYSSELNVNALELDDSALYLCASSAGAGKNIQYFGAGTRLSVL.

By share, this clonotype counts as medium-sized. The gene calls are TRBV3-1 and TRBJ1-6; D might be TRBD1 (6 bases). Germline V gene data show CDR1 as LGHDT and CDR2 as YNNKEL (reference sequence). The CDR3 has 15 amino acids. V dropped 4 bases and J dropped 7 bases, with 14 bases sitting between them. DNA for the CDR3: TGTGCCAGCAGCCCGTCTGGGACACTAAATTCACCCCTCCACTTT. Its protein is CASSPSGTLNSPLHF.

This clonotype was detected many times. The V and J genes are TRBV2 and TRBJ2-1; D is unclear. V was shortened by 5 bases and J by 8 bases, with 4 bases between the two germline ends. The CDR3 covers 10 residues. Germline V lookup: CDR1 SNHLY, CDR2 FYNNEI. The CDR3 nucleotides read TGTGCCAGCAGTCCCCATGAGCAGTTCTTC. Amino acids: CASSPHEQFF. The full variable domain, rest sourced from reference TRBV2 and TRBJ2-1, is EPEVTQTPSHQVTQMGQEVILRCVPISNHLYFYWYRQILGQKVEFLVSFYNNEISEKSEIFDDQFSVERPDGSNFTLKIRSTKLEDSAMYFCASSPHEQFFGPGTRLTVL.

This clonotype was seen repeatedly, ten times or more. The V gene is TRBV12-3 or TRBV12-4, the J gene TRBJ1-5; 9 nucleotides match TRBD1. The junction had 3 bases not matched to a gene; V was cut back by 5 bases and J by 4 bases. The CDR3 covers 14 residues. The chain's CDR3 is CASSRDRENQPQHF. In DNA, the CDR3 is TGTGCCAGCAGTCGGGACAGGGAGAATCAGCCCCAGCATTTT.

This clonotype was found many times. The chain has TRBV5-1 and TRBJ2-3; D is undetermined. There are 13 residues in the CDR3. Germline lookup yields CDR1 SGHRS and CDR2 YFSETQ. The germline V and J ends were trimmed by 0 bases and 6 bases, with 8 bases remaining between them. CDR3 sequence (DNA): TGCGCCAGCAGCTTGGGTTTTTCCGATACGCAGTATTTT. It yields the protein CASSLGFSDTQYF. Combining the CDR3 with reference TRBV5-1 and TRBJ2-3 gives the whole variable domain KAGVTQTPRYLIKTRGQQVTLSCSPISGHRSVSWYQQTPGQGLQFLFEYFSETQRNKGNFPGRFSGRQFSNSRSEMNVSTLELGDSALYLCASSLGFSDTQYFGPGTRLTVL.

This clonotype was seen at least ten times. The gene calls are TRBV7-3 and TRBJ1-1; D may be TRBD1 (6 bases). Per germline, CDR1 SGHTA and CDR2 FQGTGA. Trimming took 0 bases from V and 2 from J, leaving 16 bases between them. CDR3 length: 17 amino acids. The CDR3 spells CASSLTGSGVANTEAFF. The CDR3 region has the DNA TGTGCCAGCAGCTTAACCGGGTCAGGGGTAGCAAACACTGAAGCTTTCTTT.

This clonotype was seen many times. The chain joins TRBV3-1 to TRBJ2-1; 9 nucleotides match TRBD2. CDR1 LGHDT and CDR2 YNNKEL come from the germline V gene (reference sequence). The V gene end was trimmed by 6 bases and the J gene end by 2 bases; junction bases not matched to a gene: 8. This CDR3 is built from 16 residues. CDR3 region: CASRHRLAVPYNEQFF. The DNA of the CDR3 is TGTGCCAGCAGGCATAGACTAGCGGTCCCCTACAATGAGCAGTTCTTC.

V gene TRBV19 combines with J gene TRBJ1-1, with no clear D. The V gene lost 0 bases and the J gene lost 8 bases, with 13 bases spanning the gap. The CDR3 length is 14 residues. Germline V gene data show CDR1 as LNHDA and CDR2 as SQIVND (reference sequence). CDR3: CASSIDRSGGEAFF. CDR3 DNA: TGTGCCAGTAGTATAGATCGTTCTGGAGGGGAAGCTTTCTTT.

Many counts were recorded for this clonotype. The chain has TRBV5-6 and TRBJ2-7; TRBD1 matches at 7 bases. The CDR3 extends over 13 amino acids. Germline V CDR1 and CDR2: SGHDT, YYEEEE. Unmatched junction bases numbered 5, after V lost 6 bases and J lost 2 bases. CDR3 nucleotides: TGTGCCAGCACAAGGGACAGCCCCTACGAGCAGTACTTC. Translated: CASTRDSPYEQYF. The variable domain in full, completed from reference TRBV5-6 and TRBJ2-7, reads DAGVTQSPTHLIKTRGQQVTLRCSPKSGHDTVSWYQQALGQGPQFIFQYYEEEERQRGNFPDRFSGHQFPNYSSELNVNALLLGDSALYLCASTRDSPYEQYFGPGTRLTVT.

This clonotype was found many times. The DNA for the CDR3 is TGCAGTGCCTCGACTTTAACAGTGAACACTGAAGCTTTCTTT. Amino acid sequence: CSASTLTVNTEAFF. This chain joins TRBV20-1 and TRBJ1-1; D is ambiguous. Germline V lookup: CDR1 DFQATT, CDR2 SNEGSKA (reference sequence). This CDR3 has 14 amino acids. V was pared by 6 bases and J by 0 bases, with 14 bases between.

V and J are TRBV7-9 and TRBJ1-2; 8 positions match TRBD1. Germline V gene data show CDR1 as SEHNR and CDR2 as FQNEAQ (reference sequence). The ends lost 7 bases at V and 2 bases at J; junction bases unmatched: 15. CDR3 length equals 17 residues. This CDR3 is CASTKDRAPDSNYGYTF. CDR3 sequence (DNA): TGTGCCAGCACCAAGGACAGGGCACCCGACTCAAACTATGGCTACACCTTC.

The chain has TRBV20-1 and TRBJ2-3; a possible D gene is TRBD2 (6 bases). The V and J ends lost 3 bases and 0 bases respectively, with 16 bases between them. This CDR3 is 16 amino acids long. Germline CDR1 reads DFQATT; CDR2 reads SNEGSKA (reference sequence). The CDR3 reads CSASPRLGLSTDTQYF. CDR3 nucleotide sequence: TGCAGTGCTAGCCCCAGACTGGGACTGAGCACAGATACGCAGTATTTT.